This T cell receptor (beta chain) was obtained from a study of T cell responses to AZD1222 COVID-19 vaccine. Notes on the study in general: In a largely white British group with more females than males, clonal diversity was possibly underestimated. Spike-specific TCR depth and breadth grew after two AZD1222 doses. Repertoires were obtained only post-peak T cell response.

Notes on this clone: Its target is unknown.

The germline CDR1 and CDR2 sequences are MGHDK and SYGVNS. Trimming left V 7 bases short and J 9 bases short, with 13 bases between. This CDR3 spans 13 amino acids. The table came from immunoSEQ multiplex PCR; TCRdb's copy has only in-frame clones and leaves some out. The profile shows 140,000 to 150,000 clones, about 89% of them singletons. This TCR derives from an adult who received the MenACWY meningococcal vaccine as a control. This chain uses TRBV25-1 with TRBJ1-6, with TRBD1 as a possible D gene (6 bases). Here the sequenced sample was peripheral blood, taken 28 days after the second dose of the MenACWY control vaccine. CDR3 protein: CASTAGDLSPLHF. CDR3 nucleotides: TGTGCCAGCACCGCAGGGGATCTTTCACCCCTCCACTTT.